The source of this TCR beta chain is a study of blood T cell repertoires in COVID-19. About the research overall: Acute and convalescent COVID-19 samples came from the United States, Italy and Spain. From T cells, B-cell-depleted T cells, or PBMCs came the material, which was cDNA or gDNA.

In the original processing: Estimates of nucleated cell counts were drawn from the amplification of reference gene primers. The data were produced by immunoSEQ multiplex PCR, yet TCRdb's version contains in-frame clones alone and is incomplete. V and J calls plus clone size are reproduced from that table; the DNA served to infer D and trimming. The profile shows approximately 200,000 clones, 86% of them singletons. Material: peripheral blood. This sequence was found in a woman aged 50 to 60 with acute or convalescent COVID-19.

The CDR3 protein is CASREGQYSNQPQHF. The CDR3 coding sequence is TGTGCCAGCAGGGAGGGACAGTATAGCAATCAGCCCCAGCATTTT. The rearrangement links TRBV27 to TRBJ1-5; the match to TRBD1 covers 7 bases. The CDR3 is made up of 15 amino acids. CDR1 is MNHEY, CDR2 SMNVEV, per germline (reference sequence). The ends lost 6 bases at V and 0 bases at J; junction bases unmatched: 5.